This TCR beta chain was retrieved from a study of glioma-infiltrating T cells. Points from the study as a whole: Non-neoplastic patients had below-expected tissue-blood divergence, while all gliomas exceeded expectation.

On this clonotype: Its antigen is undetermined. Sequence at one end of the junction differs from germline and may be a read error.

The iRepertoire nested amplicon-rescue multiplex PCR amplified TCR alpha and beta CDR3s from RNA. TCRdb passed the multiplex PCR reads through MiXCR, listing each CDR3 protein once. The table has 90,000 or so distinct CDR3 sequences, 35% to 50% seen once. In germline, CDR1 is SGHTA, CDR2 FQGNSA. This CDR3 is 19 amino acids long. What was sequenced was glioma tissue, nonneoplastic brain tissue, or PBMCs (not recorded which). This TCR came from a human donor with low-grade glioma or glioblastoma, undergoing nonglioma brain surgery, or in good health (not recorded which). This chain links TRBV7-2 with TRBJ1-5; D gene ambiguous. The CDR3 nucleotides are TGTGCCAGCAGCTCCCTTTTGTCCAGGAAGGGAAACGGCAATCAGCACCAGCATTTC. Its protein product is CASSSLLSRKGNGNQHQHF.